This TCR beta chain was found in a study of CD4 and CD8 cells across lung adenocarcinoma regions. Trimming removed 5 bases at V and 8 bases at J, with 18 bases between. The CDR3 covers 15 residues. Per the germline V gene, CDR1 is SGHTA and CDR2 is FQGNSA. TCRdb recomputed calls from the PCR reads with MiXCR, one row per CDR3 protein. The sample has 15,000 or so distinct CDR3 sequences, around 45% seen once. Donors had localized lung adenocarcinoma, a non-small cell lung cancer. J is TRBJ1-4 and V is TRBV7-2; D is perhaps TRBD1 (6 bases). The sequenced sample was CD4+ T cells from the center of a lung tumor. The receptor was derived from a male donor with lung adenocarcinoma. The CD4 and CD8 labels of this study may be unreliable. The CDR3 DNA follows: TGTGCCAGCAGCCCGGAATGGGGACACGGAGAAAAACTGTTTTTT. Its protein product is CASSPEWGHGEKLFF.